The rows below give T cell receptor beta chains drawn from one sample of a study of response to subunit inactivated influenza vaccine. One entry per CDR3 protein, called by TCRdb with MiXCR from the RT-PCR reads. The sample shows roughly 650,000 distinct CDR3 sequences, around 14% of them seen only once. Sequencing was performed on PBMCs from blood, taken 12 days after vaccination. The source is a man between 50 and 59 years old who received an inactivated influenza vaccine. The CDR3 runs from the conserved cysteine through the conserved F or W. D genes are given only for firm matches. Only some rows state a clone size, as once, few, many or a class for expanded clones.

D gene,J gene,V gene,clone size,CDR3 protein,CDR3 DNA
TRBD2,TRBJ2-2,TRBV4-3,-,CASSPFVLAGAGELFF,TGCGCCAGCAGCCCATTTGTGCTAGCGGGAGCCGGGGAGCTGTTTTTT
-,TRBJ2-5,TRBV7-2,-,CASSLDIGYSETQYF,TGTGCCAGCAGCTTAGATATAGGGTATAGCGAGACCCAGTACTTC
TRBD1,TRBJ1-6,TRBV2,-,CASRDRRSYNSPLHF,TGTGCCAGCAGGGACAGGCGGTCCTATAATTCACCCCTCCACTTT
-,TRBJ2-3,TRBV5-6,few,CASSATGGLRTDTQYF,TGTGCCAGCAGCGCCACAGGCGGACTACGCACAGATACGCAGTATTTT
-,TRBJ1-1,TRBV3-1,-,CASSQRREEAFF,TGTGCCAGCAGCCAGAGGCGGGAAGAAGCTTTCTTT
-,TRBJ2-5,TRBV20-1,-,CSSVGGGLETQYF,TGCAGTTCGGTAGGGGGGGGGTTGGAGACCCAGTACTTC
TRBD2,TRBJ2-5,TRBV5-1,few,CASSLGRLAGGLGETQYF,TGCGCCAGCAGCTTGGGTCGACTAGCGGGGGGGCTCGGAGAGACCCAGTACTTC
-,TRBJ2-1,TRBV28,-,CASSPRPTGTSSSYNEQFF,TGTGCCAGCAGTCCGAGACCAACCGGGACATCGAGCTCCTACAATGAGCAGTTCTTC
-,TRBJ1-5,TRBV20-1,-,CSAPRRGSQHF,TGCAGTGCGCCCCGAAGGGGATCCCAGCATTTT
TRBD1,TRBJ1-6,TRBV20-1,-,CSATQGVDSSSPLHF,TGCAGTGCGACACAGGGGGTAGATTCAAGTTCACCCCTCCACTTT
TRBD2,TRBJ2-7,TRBV27,-,CASSLSFTGLMGEQYF,TGTGCCAGCAGTTTATCGTTTACGGGACTAATGGGAGAGCAGTACTTC
-,TRBJ2-7,TRBV12-3/TRBV12-4,-,CASSLKVDAYEQYF,TGTGCCAGCAGTTTAAAAGTGGACGCCTACGAGCAGTACTTC
TRBD2,TRBJ2-1,TRBV5-1,-,CASSLSRTSGGNEQFF,TGCGCCAGCAGCTTGTCCCGGACTAGCGGGGGCAATGAGCAGTTCTTC
-,TRBJ1-4,TRBV7-8,few,CASRDVGEKLFF,TGTGCCAGCCGGGATGTGGGTGAAAAACTGTTTTTT
TRBD1,TRBJ1-1,TRBV6-2/TRBV6-3,-,CASSSGTRDRGLNTEAFF,TGTGCCAGCAGTTCCGGCACCCGGGACAGGGGACTGAACACTGAAGCTTTCTTT
-,TRBJ1-1,TRBV5-1,many,CASSLEGTGRGTEAFF,TGCGCCAGCAGCTTGGAAGGTACCGGCCGGGGAACTGAAGCTTTCTTT
TRBD2,TRBJ2-5,TRBV5-1,-,CASSLSGDNQETQYF,TGCGCCAGCAGCTTGAGCGGGGATAACCAAGAGACCCAGTACTTC
-,TRBJ1-5,TRBV6-2/TRBV6-3,-,CASTTSTRQPQHF,TGTGCCAGCACCACCAGCACCCGGCAGCCCCAGCATTTT
-,TRBJ1-1,TRBV7-9,-,CASRTDLNTEAFF,TGTGCCAGCAGGACGGATCTCAACACTGAAGCTTTCTTT
-,TRBJ1-1,TRBV6-5,few,CASSYRGGSTKAFF,TGTGCCAGCAGTTACAGGGGAGGTTCGACCAAAGCTTTCTTT
TRBD2,TRBJ2-3,TRBV7-8,-,CASRRLAGPTDTQYF,TGTGCCAGCAGAAGACTAGCGGGGCCCACAGATACGCAGTATTTT
-,TRBJ2-3,TRBV6-1,few,CASSRDWGSTDTQYF,TGTGCCAGCAGCCGGGACTGGGGTAGCACAGATACGCAGTATTTT
-,TRBJ2-7,TRBV6-5,-,CASSYLTVQGTEQYF,TGTGCCAGCAGTTACCTCACGGTCCAGGGAACCGAGCAGTACTTC
TRBD2,TRBJ2-1,TRBV11-2,few,CASSLRTSGSRSYNEQFF,TGTGCCAGCAGCCTCCGGACTAGCGGGTCCCGCTCCTACAATGAGCAGTTCTTC
-,TRBJ1-2,TRBV6-5,few,CASSYSWWLTEERIYGYTF,TGTGCCAGCAGTTACAGTTGGTGGCTGACAGAGGAACGAATCTATGGCTACACCTTC
-,TRBJ1-4,TRBV2,-,CASKFRASNEKLFF,TGTGCCAGCAAATTCCGGGCTTCCAATGAAAAACTGTTTTTT
TRBD2,TRBJ2-3,TRBV29-1,-,CSVAVMPGLRITDTQYF,TGCAGCGTCGCCGTGATGCCGGGACTAAGGATCACAGATACGCAGTATTTT
-,TRBJ2-3,TRBV11-2,once,CASSLAQLLGSDTQYF,TGTGCCAGCAGCTTAGCACAGCTTCTAGGTTCAGATACGCAGTATTTT
-,TRBJ2-1,TRBV11-3,-,CASSPGGLGYNEQFF,TGTGCCAGCAGCCCTGGAGGGCTGGGCTACAATGAGCAGTTCTTC
-,TRBJ1-1,TRBV20-1,few,CSARWGAYMNTEAFF,TGCAGTGCTAGATGGGGGGCGTACATGAACACTGAAGCTTTCTTT